The T cell receptor beta chain described here comes from a study of human T cells and chemical hapten exposure. Study-level findings and limits: DPC sensitization did not alter TCRs above 1 in 1000 frequency.

Time point defined: patch test 3, about 24 weeks after DPC sensitization. Sample treatment: therapeutic diphenylcyclopropenone sensitization with weekly scalp DPC. The V end lost 6 bases, the J end lost 4 bases, and 15 bases lay between the germline ends. The CDR3 sequence is 13 residues long. In germline, CDR1 is DFQATT, CDR2 SNEGSKA (reference sequence). Via MiXCR, TCRdb re-called the RACE reads, giving one row per CDR3 protein. Found here are around 150,000 distinct CDR3 sequences, around a quarter of them singletons; the top ten hold approximately 2.3%. Remarks on this clonotype: No antigen is known for it.

This clonotype was sampled from a young woman with alopecia areata. Some clones in this sample may be carry-over from other donors' samples. The source material was whole blood, sampled in connection with sensitization to the hapten diphenylcyclopropenone (DPC). The chain combines TRBV20-1 with TRBJ2-5; the D is unclear. The CDR3 DNA reads TGCAGTGCCGTTCTAGAGAATTCAGAGACCCAGTACTTC. It codes for CSAVLENSETQYF.